This is a list of T cell receptor beta chains from one sample in a study of blood T cell repertoires in COVID-19. The assay was immunoSEQ multiplex PCR, and TCRdb's table has in-frame clones only and misses some. The table has 150,000 to 200,000 clones, roughly 89% seen once. Sequenced sample: peripheral blood. These receptors all come from a woman younger than 30 who had recovered from COVID-19. CDR3s include the opening cysteine and the closing phenylalanine or tryptophan. A D gene is named only where the DNA matches it firmly.

J gene: TRBJ1-1; D gene: -; V gene: TRBV7-9; CDR3 length: 8; CDR3 protein: CGGAEAFF
J gene: TRBJ2-5; D gene: -; V gene: TRBV19; CDR3 length: 15; CDR3 protein: CASSPEGLMGETQYF
J gene: TRBJ1-3; D gene: -; V gene: TRBV4-1; CDR3 length: 15; CDR3 protein: CASSQRFPSGNTIYF
J gene: TRBJ2-1; D gene: TRBD2; V gene: TRBV2; CDR3 length: 18; CDR3 protein: CASSEGLAGGLGHNEQFF
J gene: TRBJ1-4; D gene: -; V gene: TRBV5-4; CDR3 length: 14; CDR3 protein: CASSVKQGNEKLFF
J gene: TRBJ2-3; D gene: TRBD1; V gene: TRBV7-2; CDR3 length: 17; CDR3 protein: CASSLGGGTGFSDTQYF
J gene: TRBJ2-3; D gene: -; V gene: TRBV7-9; CDR3 length: 13; CDR3 protein: CASSLGGADTQYF
J gene: TRBJ2-6; D gene: -; V gene: TRBV6-5; CDR3 length: 16; CDR3 protein: CASSYSQSSGANVLTF
J gene: TRBJ2-1; D gene: -; V gene: TRBV23-1; CDR3 length: 13; CDR3 protein: CASSREQSREQFF
J gene: TRBJ2-3; D gene: -; V gene: TRBV9; CDR3 length: 12; CDR3 protein: CASSPQGDTQYF
J gene: TRBJ2-3; D gene: -; V gene: TRBV24-1; CDR3 length: 14; CDR3 protein: CATRGGLSTDTQYF
J gene: TRBJ1-1; D gene: TRBD1; V gene: TRBV7-9; CDR3 length: 16; CDR3 protein: CASSPGTGSRNTEAFF
J gene: TRBJ2-5; D gene: -; V gene: TRBV5-1; CDR3 length: 17; CDR3 protein: CASSLAGAGRIGETQYF
J gene: TRBJ2-7; D gene: -; V gene: TRBV4-3; CDR3 length: 16; CDR3 protein: CASSQGSGGPSYEQYF
J gene: TRBJ2-4; D gene: -; V gene: TRBV11-2; CDR3 length: 14; CDR3 protein: CASRSPGTRDVQYF
J gene: TRBJ2-2; D gene: -; V gene: TRBV19; CDR3 length: 16; CDR3 protein: CASSIGSGTSTGELFF
J gene: TRBJ2-2; D gene: TRBD1; V gene: TRBV24-1; CDR3 length: 17; CDR3 protein: CATSDILTGENTGELFF
J gene: TRBJ1-1; D gene: TRBD1; V gene: TRBV7-8; CDR3 length: 15; CDR3 protein: CASSSPGQPNTEAFF
J gene: TRBJ2-5; D gene: -; V gene: TRBV6-1; CDR3 length: 14; CDR3 protein: CASSEARSYGTQYF
J gene: TRBJ2-2; D gene: -; V gene: TRBV6-4; CDR3 length: 14; CDR3 protein: CASSTAVDTGELFF
J gene: TRBJ1-1; D gene: -; V gene: TRBV20-1; CDR3 length: 11; CDR3 protein: CSATKNTEAFF
J gene: TRBJ2-6; D gene: -; V gene: TRBV24-1; CDR3 length: 16; CDR3 protein: CATSDPNSLGANVLTF
J gene: TRBJ1-4; D gene: -; V gene: TRBV6-5; CDR3 length: 13; CDR3 protein: CASSYRLNEKLFF
J gene: TRBJ2-3; D gene: -; V gene: TRBV10-3; CDR3 length: 12; CDR3 protein: CAIGQNTDTQYF
J gene: TRBJ2-7; D gene: TRBD2; V gene: TRBV25-1; CDR3 length: 12; CDR3 protein: CASNTAGGEQYF
J gene: TRBJ2-5; D gene: -; V gene: TRBV7-2; CDR3 length: 14; CDR3 protein: CASSLAPGGETQYF
J gene: TRBJ2-1; D gene: TRBD2; V gene: TRBV9; CDR3 length: 16; CDR3 protein: CASSVGTSGGRSEQFF
J gene: TRBJ1-3; D gene: TRBD1; V gene: TRBV7-9; CDR3 length: 18; CDR3 protein: CASSLTQGQGVRGNTIYF
J gene: TRBJ2-2; D gene: TRBD1; V gene: TRBV7-3; CDR3 length: 15; CDR3 protein: CASSLDRGETGELFF
J gene: TRBJ1-1; D gene: -; V gene: TRBV12-2; CDR3 length: 14; CDR3 protein: CASRARDRVTEAFF
J gene: TRBJ1-2; D gene: TRBD1; V gene: TRBV2; CDR3 length: 12; CDR3 protein: CASGRQGYGYTF
J gene: TRBJ1-3; D gene: TRBD1; V gene: TRBV4-1; CDR3 length: 16; CDR3 protein: CASSRKIQGSGNTIYF
J gene: TRBJ1-1; D gene: -; V gene: TRBV6-6; CDR3 length: 16; CDR3 protein: CASSYALGTPNTEAFF
J gene: TRBJ2-1; D gene: -; V gene: TRBV4-1; CDR3 length: 13; CDR3 protein: CASSPVGDHEQFF
J gene: TRBJ1-5; D gene: TRBD1; V gene: TRBV30; CDR3 length: 15; CDR3 protein: CAWSVGGTGNQPQHF
J gene: TRBJ2-2; D gene: TRBD2; V gene: TRBV6-2/TRBV6-3; CDR3 length: 15; CDR3 protein: CASSSGLATTGELFF
J gene: TRBJ1-4; D gene: -; V gene: TRBV27; CDR3 length: 18; CDR3 protein: CASSLNSLGTPGGEKLFF
J gene: TRBJ2-2; D gene: -; V gene: TRBV7-3; CDR3 length: 16; CDR3 protein: CASSLTAGRGSGELFF